The following is a T cell receptor (beta chain) sequence with its context. The source of the sample is a study of synovial regulatory T cells in juvenile arthritis. Germline V gene data show CDR1 as MGHRA and CDR2 as YSYEKL. This CDR3 contains 16 residues. This entry has no DNA. The assay was immunoSEQ multiplex PCR, and TCRdb's table has in-frame clones only and misses some. This sample's clone table lists about 10,000 clones. The approximately eleven donors had active juvenile idiopathic arthritis, with 3 polyarticular and 8 oligoarticular cases. The V gene is TRBV4-1, the J gene TRBJ2-3; as DNA is missing, the TRBD2 call by TCRdb cannot be tested. The sequencing input was Treg cells from blood. Described subset: remaining (HLA-DR-negative) circulating blood Treg cells. The clonotype was recovered from a donor younger than 30 with juvenile idiopathic arthritis. CDR3 residues: CASSQASGGGTDTQYF.